The text below deals with one T cell receptor beta chain. Profiles of TCR beta VDJ and CDR3 were generated from a genomic DNA template. TCRdb ran MiXCR on the reads and lists one entry per CDR3 protein. The sample lists about 270,000 distinct CDR3 sequences; 82% were seen once. The data belong to a study of CD8+CD57+ T cells in acquired aplastic anemia. V was trimmed by 0 bases and J by 5 bases, leaving 14 bases between them. The CDR3 covers 15 residues. Germline loops: CDR1 SGDLS, CDR2 YYNGEE. Patients selected for sequencing had displayed CD8+CD57+ cell expansion by flow cytometry. Material for sequencing was sorted CD4+, CD8+, or CD8+CD57+ T cells (not recorded which) from PBMCs. The receptor's source is a human donor with aplastic anemia. This chain links TRBV9 with TRBJ2-5; D possibly corresponds to TRBD2 (6 bases). In DNA form, the CDR3 reads TGTGCCAGCAGCGTAGGGGAGGTAGCTAGGGAGACCCAGTACTTC. Translating it yields CASSVGEVARETQYF.